Detailed here is one TCR beta chain. Its antigen is currently unknown. The same CDR3 can be traced to other DNA sequences in this sample. The sample comes from a study of cytomegalovirus exposure and HLA in healthy donors. Study-wide points: In an earlier analysis, productive rearrangement rates for most beta V segments clustered near 90% or 30%. Later analysis placed DRB1 highest and HLA-C lowest in TCR association rates, which differed by HLA locus. Another analysis was done later, and it associated more than 15,000 TCR beta sequences with HLA alleles at 0.05 false discovery rate.

Per the germline V gene, CDR1 is SGHVS and CDR2 is FNYEAQ. This CDR3 is 13 amino acids long. Trimming took off 3 bases at V and 1 base at J, with 6 bases between the two ends. Use of 60 Vbeta and 13 Jbeta primers characterized the PCR. The data were produced by immunoSEQ multiplex PCR, yet TCRdb's version contains in-frame clones alone and is incomplete. The sample holds under 110,000 clones, about 70% seen once. This sequence joins TRBV7-6 and TRBJ1-1, with D possibly being TRBD1 (6 bases). Sequenced input: PBMCs. The TCR sequence derives from a female donor in good health and CMV-seronegative. The chain's CDR3 is CASSLGANTEAFF. DNA of the CDR3: TGTGCCAGCAGCTTGGGGGCGAACACTGAAGCTTTCTTT.